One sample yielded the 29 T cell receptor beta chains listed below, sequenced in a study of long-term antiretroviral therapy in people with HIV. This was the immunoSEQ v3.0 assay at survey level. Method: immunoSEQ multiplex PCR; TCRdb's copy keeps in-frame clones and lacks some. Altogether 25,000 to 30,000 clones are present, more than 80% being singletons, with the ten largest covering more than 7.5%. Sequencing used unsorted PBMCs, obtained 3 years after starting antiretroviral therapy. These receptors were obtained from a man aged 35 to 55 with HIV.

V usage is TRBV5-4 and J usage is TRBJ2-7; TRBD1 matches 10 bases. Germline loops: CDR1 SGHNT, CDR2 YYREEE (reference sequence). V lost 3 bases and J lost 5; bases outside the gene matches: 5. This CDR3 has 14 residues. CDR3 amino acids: CASSSPTGGDEQYF. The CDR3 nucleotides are TGTGCCAGCAGCTCACCGACAGGGGGCGACGAGCAGTACTTC.

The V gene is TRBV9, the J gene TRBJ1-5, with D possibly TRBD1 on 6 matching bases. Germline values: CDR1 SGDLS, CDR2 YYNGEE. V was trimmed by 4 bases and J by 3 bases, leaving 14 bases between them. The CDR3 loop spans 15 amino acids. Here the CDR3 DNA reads TGTGCCAGCAGCTCGGGAGGGGGGCCCAATCAGCCCCAGCATTTT. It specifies CASSSGGGPNQPQHF.

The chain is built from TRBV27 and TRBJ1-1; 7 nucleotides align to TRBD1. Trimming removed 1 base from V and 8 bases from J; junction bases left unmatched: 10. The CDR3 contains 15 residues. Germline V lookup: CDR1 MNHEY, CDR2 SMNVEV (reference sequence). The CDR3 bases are TGTGCCAGCAGTTTATTATTCCGGACAGGTGGGGAAGCTTTCTTT. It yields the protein CASSLLFRTGGEAFF.

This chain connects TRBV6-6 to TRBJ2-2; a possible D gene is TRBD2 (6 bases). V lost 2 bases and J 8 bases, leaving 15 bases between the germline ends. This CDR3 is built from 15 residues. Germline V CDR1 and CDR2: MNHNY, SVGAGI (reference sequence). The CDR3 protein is CASSYTSPSSGELFF. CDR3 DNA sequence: TGTGCCAGCAGTTACACTAGCCCCTCGTCGGGGGAGCTGTTTTTT.

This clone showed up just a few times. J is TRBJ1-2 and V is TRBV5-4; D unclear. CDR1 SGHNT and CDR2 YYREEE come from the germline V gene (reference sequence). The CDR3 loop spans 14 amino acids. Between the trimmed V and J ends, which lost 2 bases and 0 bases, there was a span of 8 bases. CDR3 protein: CASSFGYANYGYTF. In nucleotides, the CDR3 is TGTGCCAGCAGCTTCGGGTATGCTAACTATGGCTACACCTTC.

The CDR3 protein is CSDLEPNYGYTF. The CDR3 DNA follows: TGCAGCGACTTAGAACCTAACTATGGCTACACCTTC. The J gene is TRBJ1-2, the V gene TRBV29-1; D remains unclear. Germline V gene lookup returns CDR1 SQVTM and CDR2 ANQGSEA. V lost 7 bases and J 0 bases, leaving 9 bases between the germline ends. The CDR3 extends over 12 amino acids.

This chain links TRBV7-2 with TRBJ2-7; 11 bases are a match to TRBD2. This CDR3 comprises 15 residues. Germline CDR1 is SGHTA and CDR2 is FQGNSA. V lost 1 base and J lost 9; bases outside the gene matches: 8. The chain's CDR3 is CASSLGTSGPNGQYF. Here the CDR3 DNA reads TGTGCCAGCAGCTTAGGGACTAGCGGGCCGAACGGGCAGTACTTC.

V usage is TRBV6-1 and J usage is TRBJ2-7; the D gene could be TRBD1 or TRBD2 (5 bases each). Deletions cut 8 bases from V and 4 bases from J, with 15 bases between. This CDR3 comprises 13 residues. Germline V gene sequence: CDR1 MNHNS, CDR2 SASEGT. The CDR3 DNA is TGTGCCAGCGGGCAGGGCAGGAGGTACGAGCAGTACTTC. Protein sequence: CASGQGRRYEQYF.

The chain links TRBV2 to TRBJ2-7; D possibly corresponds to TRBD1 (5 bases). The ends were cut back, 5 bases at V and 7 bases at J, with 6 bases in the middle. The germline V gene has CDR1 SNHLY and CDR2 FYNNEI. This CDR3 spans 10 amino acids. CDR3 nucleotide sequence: TGTGCCAGCAGTCGACAGGAGCAGTACTTC. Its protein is CASSRQEQYF.

CDR3 DNA: TGCAGCGTTGACGGGACTACAGTTAGCACAGATACGCAGTATTTT. This encodes CSVDGTTVSTDTQYF. The chain couples TRBV29-1 to TRBJ2-3; TRBD2 matches at 7 bases. Trimming took 3 bases from V and 0 from J; bases not matched to a gene: 6. CDR3 length: 15 amino acids. The V gene's germline CDR1 is SQVTM and CDR2 ANQGSEA.

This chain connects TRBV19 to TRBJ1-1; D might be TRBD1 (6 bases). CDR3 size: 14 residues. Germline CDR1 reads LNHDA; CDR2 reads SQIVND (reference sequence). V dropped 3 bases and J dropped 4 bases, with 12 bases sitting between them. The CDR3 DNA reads TGTGCCAGTAGTATGGCAGGGGTTGGCACTGAAGCTTTCTTT. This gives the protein CASSMAGVGTEAFF.

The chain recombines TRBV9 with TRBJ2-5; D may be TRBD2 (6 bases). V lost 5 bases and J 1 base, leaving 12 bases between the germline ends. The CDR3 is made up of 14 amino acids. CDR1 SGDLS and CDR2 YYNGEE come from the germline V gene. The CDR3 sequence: CASSGRGSQETQYF. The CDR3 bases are TGTGCCAGCAGTGGTCGGGGGAGCCAAGAGACCCAGTACTTC.

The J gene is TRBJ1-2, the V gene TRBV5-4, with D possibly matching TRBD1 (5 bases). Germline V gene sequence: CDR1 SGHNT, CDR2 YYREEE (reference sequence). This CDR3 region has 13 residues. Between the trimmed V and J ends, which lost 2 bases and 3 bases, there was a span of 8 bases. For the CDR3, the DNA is TGTGCCAGCAGCTTCGCCAGGGACTATGGCTACACCTTC. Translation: CASSFARDYGYTF.

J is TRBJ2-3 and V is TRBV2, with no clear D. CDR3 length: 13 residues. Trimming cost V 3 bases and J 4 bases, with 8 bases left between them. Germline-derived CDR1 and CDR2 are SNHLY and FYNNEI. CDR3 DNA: TGTGCCAGCAGTGACGTGGACCCAGATACGCAGTATTTT. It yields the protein CASSDVDPDTQYF.

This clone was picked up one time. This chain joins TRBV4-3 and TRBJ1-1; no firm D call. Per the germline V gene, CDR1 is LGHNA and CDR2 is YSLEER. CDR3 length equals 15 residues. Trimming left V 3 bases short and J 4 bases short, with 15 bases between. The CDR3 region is CASSQSWVRATEAFF. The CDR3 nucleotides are TGCGCCAGCAGCCAGTCTTGGGTAAGGGCCACTGAAGCTTTCTTT.

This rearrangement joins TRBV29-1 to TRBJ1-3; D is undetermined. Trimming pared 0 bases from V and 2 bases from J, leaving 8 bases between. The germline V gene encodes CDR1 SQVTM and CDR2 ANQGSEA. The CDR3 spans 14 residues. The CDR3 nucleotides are TGCAGCGTTGAAGAATGGGGAGCTGGAAACACCATATATTTT. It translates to CSVEEWGAGNTIYF.

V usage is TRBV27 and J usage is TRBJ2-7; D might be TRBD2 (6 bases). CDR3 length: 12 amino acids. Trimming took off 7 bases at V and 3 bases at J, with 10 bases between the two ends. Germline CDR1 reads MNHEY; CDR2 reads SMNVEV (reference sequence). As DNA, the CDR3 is TGTGCCAGCACGGGAGATGGCTACGAGCAGTACTTC. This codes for CASTGDGYEQYF.

The CDR3 protein is CATSSLAGGPRGTDTQYF. The CDR3, as DNA: TGTGCCACCAGCAGTTTAGCGGGAGGGCCACGGGGCACAGATACGCAGTATTTT. The rearrangement uses TRBV15 and TRBJ2-3, with 11 nucleotides matching TRBD2. Germline V lookup: CDR1 LNHNV, CDR2 YYDKDF (reference sequence). This CDR3 has 18 residues. V dropped 3 bases and J dropped 1; count of bases not matched to a gene: 9.

Here the CDR3 reads CASQGEGQGRSPLHF. The CDR3 DNA follows: TGTGCCTCCCAGGGGGAGGGACAGGGGCGTTCACCCCTCCACTTT. The chain is built from TRBV19 and TRBJ1-6, with 10 bases fitting TRBD1. This CDR3 is 15 amino acids long. Germline V CDR1 and CDR2: LNHDA, SQIVND (reference sequence). V shed 11 bases and J 9 bases; nucleotides not matched to a gene: 13. Drawing the rest from reference TRBV19 and TRBJ1-6, the complete variable domain is DGGITQSPKYLFRKEGQNVTLSCEQNLNHDAMYWYRQDPGQGLRLIYYSQIVNDFQKGDIAEGYSVSREKKESFPLTVTSAQKNPTAFYLCASQGEGQGRSPLHFGNGTRLTVT.

This chain's CDR3 is CASSRGTGGIADTQYF. CDR3 sequence (DNA): TGTGCCAGCAGCAGAGGGACAGGGGGAATTGCAGATACGCAGTATTTT. The chain is built from TRBV5-6 and TRBJ2-3; 11 positions agree with TRBD1. The CDR3 loop spans 16 amino acids. Looked up from germline, CDR1 is SGHDT and CDR2 is YYEEEE. V shed 4 bases, J shed 4 bases, and the junction held 8 bases outside the gene matches.

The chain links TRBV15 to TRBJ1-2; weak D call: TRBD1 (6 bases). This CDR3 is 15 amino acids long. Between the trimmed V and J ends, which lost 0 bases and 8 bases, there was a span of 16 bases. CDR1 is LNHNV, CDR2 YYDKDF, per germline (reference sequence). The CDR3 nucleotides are TGTGCCACCAGCAGAGATCGAGGAGAGGGGGAAGGCTACACCTTC. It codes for CATSRDRGEGEGYTF.

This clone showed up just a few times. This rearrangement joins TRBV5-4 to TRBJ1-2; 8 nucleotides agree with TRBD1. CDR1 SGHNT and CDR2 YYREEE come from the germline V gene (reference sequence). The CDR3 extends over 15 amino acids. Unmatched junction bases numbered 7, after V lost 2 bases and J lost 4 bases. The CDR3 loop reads CASSLLQDRAYGYTF. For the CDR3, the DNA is TGTGCCAGCAGCTTATTGCAGGACAGGGCCTATGGCTACACCTTC. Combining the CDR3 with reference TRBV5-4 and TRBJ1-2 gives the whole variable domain ETGVTQSPTHLIKTRGQQVTLRCSSQSGHNTVSWYQQALGQGPQFIFQYYREEENGRGNFPPRFSGLQFPNYSSELNVNALELDDSALYLCASSLLQDRAYGYTFGSGTRLTVV.

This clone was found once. The CDR3 sequence: CASSPGDRGVTEAFF. Here the CDR3 DNA reads TGTGCCAGCTCACCAGGGGACAGGGGTGTCACTGAAGCTTTCTTT. The chain links TRBV18 to TRBJ1-1; 10 nucleotides agree with TRBD1. From germline, CDR1 is KGHSH and CDR2 LQKENI. The CDR3 totals 15 residues. V gave up 2 bases and J gave up 4 bases; unmatched junction bases: 4. The full variable domain, completed using reference TRBV18 and TRBJ1-1, is NAGVMQNPRHLVRRRGQEARLRCSPMKGHSHVYWYRQLPEEGLKFMVYLQKENIIDESGMPKERFSAEFPKEGPSILRIQQVVRGDSAAYFCASSPGDRGVTEAFFGQGTRLTVV.

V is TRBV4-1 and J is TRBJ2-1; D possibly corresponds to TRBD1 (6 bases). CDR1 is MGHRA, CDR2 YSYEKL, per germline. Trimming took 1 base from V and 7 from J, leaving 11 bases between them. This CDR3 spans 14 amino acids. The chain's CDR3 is CASSQAGVVNEQFF. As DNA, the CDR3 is TGCGCCAGCAGCCAAGCAGGGGTGGTGAATGAGCAGTTCTTC.

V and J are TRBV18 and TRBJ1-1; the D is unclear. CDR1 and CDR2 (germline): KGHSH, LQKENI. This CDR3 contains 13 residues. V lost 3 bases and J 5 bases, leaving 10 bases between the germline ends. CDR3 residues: CASSPSRETEAFF. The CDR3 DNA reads TGTGCCAGCTCACCCTCTAGGGAAACTGAAGCTTTCTTT. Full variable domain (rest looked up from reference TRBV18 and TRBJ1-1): NAGVMQNPRHLVRRRGQEARLRCSPMKGHSHVYWYRQLPEEGLKFMVYLQKENIIDESGMPKERFSAEFPKEGPSILRIQQVVRGDSAAYFCASSPSRETEAFFGQGTRLTVV.

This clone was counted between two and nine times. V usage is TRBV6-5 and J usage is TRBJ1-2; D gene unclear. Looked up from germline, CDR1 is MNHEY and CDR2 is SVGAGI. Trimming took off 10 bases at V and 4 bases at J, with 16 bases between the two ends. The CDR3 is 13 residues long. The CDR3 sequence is CATRRGSGYGYTF. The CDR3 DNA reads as TGTGCCACCCGACGGGGATCCGGCTATGGCTACACCTTC.

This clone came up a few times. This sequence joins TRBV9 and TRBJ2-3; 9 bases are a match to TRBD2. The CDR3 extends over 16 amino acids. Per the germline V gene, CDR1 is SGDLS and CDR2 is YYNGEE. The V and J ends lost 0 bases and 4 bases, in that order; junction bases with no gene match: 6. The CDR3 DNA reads TGTGCCAGCAGCGTAGGGGGCGGGGGGGTCGCAGATACGCAGTATTTT. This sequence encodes CASSVGGGGVADTQYF.

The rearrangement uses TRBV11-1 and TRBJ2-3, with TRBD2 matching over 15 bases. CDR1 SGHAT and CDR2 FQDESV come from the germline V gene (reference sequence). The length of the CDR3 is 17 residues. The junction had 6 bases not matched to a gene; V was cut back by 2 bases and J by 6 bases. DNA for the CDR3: TGTGCCAGCAGCTTACGGACTAGCGGGAGGGTTTTGGATACGCAGTATTTT. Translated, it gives CASSLRTSGRVLDTQYF.

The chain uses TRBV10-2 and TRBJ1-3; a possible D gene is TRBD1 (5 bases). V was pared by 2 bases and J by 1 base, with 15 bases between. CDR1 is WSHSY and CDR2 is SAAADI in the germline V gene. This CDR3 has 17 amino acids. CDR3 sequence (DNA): TGCGCCAGCAGTGAGGTTGGGGGATCTCTGTCTGGAAACACCATATATTTT. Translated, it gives CASSEVGGSLSGNTIYF.